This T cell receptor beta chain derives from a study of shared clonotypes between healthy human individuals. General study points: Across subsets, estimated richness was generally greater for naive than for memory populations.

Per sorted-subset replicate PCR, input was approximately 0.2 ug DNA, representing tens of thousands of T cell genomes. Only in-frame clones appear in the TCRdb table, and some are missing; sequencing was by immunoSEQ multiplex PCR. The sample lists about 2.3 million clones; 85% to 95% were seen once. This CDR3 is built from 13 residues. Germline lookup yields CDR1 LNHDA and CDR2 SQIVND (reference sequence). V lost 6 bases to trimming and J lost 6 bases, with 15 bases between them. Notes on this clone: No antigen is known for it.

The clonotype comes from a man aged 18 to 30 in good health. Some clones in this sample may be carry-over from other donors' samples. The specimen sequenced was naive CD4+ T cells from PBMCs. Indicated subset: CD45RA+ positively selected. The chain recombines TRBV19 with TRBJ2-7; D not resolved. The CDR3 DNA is TGTGCCAGTAGCCGAGACGACGGCTTCGAGCAGTACTTC. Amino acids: CASSRDDGFEQYF.